The clone carrying this T cell receptor (beta chain) was detected ten times or more. A library of TCRbeta sequences, prepared with unique molecular identifiers, was generated. Via MiXCR, TCRdb re-called the PCR reads, giving one row per CDR3 protein. The sample consists of roughly 100,000 distinct CDR3 sequences, roughly 8.4% of them appearing once. The data originate from a study of T-cell reconstitution after alpha-beta-depleted transplantation in children. In germline, CDR1 is KGHDR, CDR2 SFDVKD. The CDR3 covers 15 residues. V was cut by 6 bases and J by 5 bases, with 16 bases left in between. The chain has TRBV24-1 and TRBJ2-1, with D perhaps matching TRBD2 (6 bases). This receptor was taken from a human donor who donated a stem cell graft to a child with congenital amegakaryocytic thrombocytopenia. Sequenced material: PBMCs from the stem cell graft donor, taken from the stem cell graft. The CDR3 sequence is CATSPGTGNDNEQFF. As DNA, the CDR3 is TGTGCCACCAGTCCCGGGACTGGCAATGACAATGAGCAGTTCTTC.